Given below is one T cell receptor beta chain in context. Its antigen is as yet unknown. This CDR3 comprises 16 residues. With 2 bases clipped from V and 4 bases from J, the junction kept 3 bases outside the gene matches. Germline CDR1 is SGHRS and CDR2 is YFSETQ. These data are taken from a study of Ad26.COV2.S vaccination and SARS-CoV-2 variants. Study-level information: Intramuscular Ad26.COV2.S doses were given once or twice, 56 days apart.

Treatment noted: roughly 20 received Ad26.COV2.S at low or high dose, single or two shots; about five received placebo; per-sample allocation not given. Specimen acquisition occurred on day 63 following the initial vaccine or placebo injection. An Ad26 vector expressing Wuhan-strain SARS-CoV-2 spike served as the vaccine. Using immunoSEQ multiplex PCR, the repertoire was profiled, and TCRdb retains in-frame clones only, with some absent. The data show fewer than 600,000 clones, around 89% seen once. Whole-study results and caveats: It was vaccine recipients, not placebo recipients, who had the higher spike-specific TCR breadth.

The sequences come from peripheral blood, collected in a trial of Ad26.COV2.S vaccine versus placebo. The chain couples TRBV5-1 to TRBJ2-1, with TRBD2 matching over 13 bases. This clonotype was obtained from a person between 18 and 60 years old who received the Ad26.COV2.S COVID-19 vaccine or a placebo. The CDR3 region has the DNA TGCGCCAGCAGCTTACTAGCGGGAGGGATTTACAATGAGCAGTTCTTC. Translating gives CASSLLAGGIYNEQFF.